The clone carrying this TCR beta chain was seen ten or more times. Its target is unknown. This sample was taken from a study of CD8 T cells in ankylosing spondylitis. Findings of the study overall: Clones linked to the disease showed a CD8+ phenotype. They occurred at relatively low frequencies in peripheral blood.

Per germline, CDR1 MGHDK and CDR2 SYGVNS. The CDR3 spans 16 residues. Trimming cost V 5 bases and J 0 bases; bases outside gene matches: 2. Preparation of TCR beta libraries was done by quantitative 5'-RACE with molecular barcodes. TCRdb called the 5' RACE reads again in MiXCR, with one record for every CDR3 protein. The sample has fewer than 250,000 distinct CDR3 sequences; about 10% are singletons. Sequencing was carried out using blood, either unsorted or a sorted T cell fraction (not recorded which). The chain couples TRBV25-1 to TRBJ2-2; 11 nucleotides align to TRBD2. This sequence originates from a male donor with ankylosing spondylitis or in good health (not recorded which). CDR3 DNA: TGTGCCAGCAGTACTAGCGGGGGCACGAACACCGGGGAGCTGTTTTTT. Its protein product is CASSTSGGTNTGELFF.